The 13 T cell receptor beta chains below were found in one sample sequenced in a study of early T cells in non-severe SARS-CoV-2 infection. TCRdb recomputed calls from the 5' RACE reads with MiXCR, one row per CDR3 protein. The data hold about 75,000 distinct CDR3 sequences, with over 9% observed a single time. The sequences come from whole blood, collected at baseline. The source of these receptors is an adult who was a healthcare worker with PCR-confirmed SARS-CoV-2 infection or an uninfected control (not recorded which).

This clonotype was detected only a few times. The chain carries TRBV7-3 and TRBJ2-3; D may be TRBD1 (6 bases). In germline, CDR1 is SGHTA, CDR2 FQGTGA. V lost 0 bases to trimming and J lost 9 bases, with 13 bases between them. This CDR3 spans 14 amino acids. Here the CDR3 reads CASSLTGSGDTQYF. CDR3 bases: TGTGCCAGCAGCTTAACGGGTTCAGGGGACACGCAGTATTTT. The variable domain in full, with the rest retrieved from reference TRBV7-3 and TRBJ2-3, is GAGVSQTPSNKVTEKGKYVELRCDPISGHTALYWYRQSLGQGPEFLIYFQGTGAADDSGLPNDRFFAVRPEGSVSTLKIQRTERGDSAVYLCASSLTGSGDTQYFGPGTRLTVL.

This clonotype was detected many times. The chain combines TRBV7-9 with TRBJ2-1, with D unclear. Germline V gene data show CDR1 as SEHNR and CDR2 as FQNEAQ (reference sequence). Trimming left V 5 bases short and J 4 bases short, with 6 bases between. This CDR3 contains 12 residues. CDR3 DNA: TGTGCCAGCAGCCCGGATTACAATGAGCAGTTCTTC. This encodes CASSPDYNEQFF.

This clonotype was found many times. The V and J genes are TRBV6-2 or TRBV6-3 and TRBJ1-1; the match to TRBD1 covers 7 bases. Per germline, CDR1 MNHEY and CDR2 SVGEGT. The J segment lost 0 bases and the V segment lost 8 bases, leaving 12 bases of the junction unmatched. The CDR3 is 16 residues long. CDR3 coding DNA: TGTGCCAGCGACGACGACAGGGCTCCTCTGAACACTGAAGCTTTCTTT. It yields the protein CASDDDRAPLNTEAFF.

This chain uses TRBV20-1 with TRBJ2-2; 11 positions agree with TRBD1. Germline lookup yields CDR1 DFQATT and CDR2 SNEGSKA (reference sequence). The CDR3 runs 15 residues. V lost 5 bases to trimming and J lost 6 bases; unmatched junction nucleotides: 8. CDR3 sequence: CSALTGTGGSGELFF. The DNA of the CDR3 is TGCAGTGCTTTAACCGGGACAGGGGGTTCCGGGGAGCTGTTTTTT.

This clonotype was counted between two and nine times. The CDR3 region has the DNA TGTGCCAGCAGTTCCGGGTCACCCCTCCACTTT. This translates into CASSSGSPLHF. The chain employs TRBV28 and TRBJ1-6, with unresolved D. The CDR3 spans 11 residues. Germline-derived CDR1 and CDR2 are MDHEN and SYDVKM. The V end lost 4 bases, the J end lost 10 bases, and 5 bases lay between the germline ends.

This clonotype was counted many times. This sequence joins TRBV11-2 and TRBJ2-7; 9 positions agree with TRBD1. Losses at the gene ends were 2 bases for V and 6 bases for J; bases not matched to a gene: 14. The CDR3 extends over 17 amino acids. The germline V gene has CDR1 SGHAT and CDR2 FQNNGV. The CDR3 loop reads CASSLQGGTGPFSEQYF. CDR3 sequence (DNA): TGTGCCAGCAGCTTACAGGGCGGGACAGGGCCTTTTTCCGAGCAGTACTTC.

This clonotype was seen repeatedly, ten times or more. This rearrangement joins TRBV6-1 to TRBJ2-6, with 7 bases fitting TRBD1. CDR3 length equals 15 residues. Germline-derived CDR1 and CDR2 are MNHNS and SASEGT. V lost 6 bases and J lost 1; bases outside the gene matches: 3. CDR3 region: CASRETGSGANVLTF. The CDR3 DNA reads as TGTGCCAGCAGGGAGACAGGGTCTGGGGCCAACGTCCTGACTTTC.

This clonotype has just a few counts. The DNA of the CDR3 is TGTGCCAGCAGTTCATCAGGGTTTGGGTATGGCTACACCTTC. Translating it yields CASSSSGFGYGYTF. The J gene is TRBJ1-2, the V gene TRBV12-3 or TRBV12-4; weak D call: TRBD1 (5 bases). Trimming shortened V by 4 bases and J by 5 bases, and 14 bases separated the two germline ends. This CDR3 has 14 amino acids.

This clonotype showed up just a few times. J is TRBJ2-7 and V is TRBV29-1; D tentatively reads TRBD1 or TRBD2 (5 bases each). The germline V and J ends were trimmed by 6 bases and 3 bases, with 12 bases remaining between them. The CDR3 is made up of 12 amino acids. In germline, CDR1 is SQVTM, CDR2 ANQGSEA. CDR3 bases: TGCAGCGTCGCCCAGGGAGACTACGAGCAGTACTTC. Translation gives CSVAQGDYEQYF.

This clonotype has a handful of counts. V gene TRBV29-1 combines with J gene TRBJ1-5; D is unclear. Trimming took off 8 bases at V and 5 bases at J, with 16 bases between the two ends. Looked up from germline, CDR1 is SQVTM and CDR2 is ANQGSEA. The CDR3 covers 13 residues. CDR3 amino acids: CSSPATGDQPQHF. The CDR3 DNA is TGCAGCTCGCCCGCGACGGGAGATCAGCCCCAGCATTTT.

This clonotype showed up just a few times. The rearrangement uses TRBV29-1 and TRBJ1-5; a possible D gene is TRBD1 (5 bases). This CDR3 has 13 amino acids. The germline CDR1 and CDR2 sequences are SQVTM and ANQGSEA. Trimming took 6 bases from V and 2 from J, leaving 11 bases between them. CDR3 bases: TGCAGCGTCTGGGACCTGGGCAATCAGCCCCAGCATTTT. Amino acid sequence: CSVWDLGNQPQHF.

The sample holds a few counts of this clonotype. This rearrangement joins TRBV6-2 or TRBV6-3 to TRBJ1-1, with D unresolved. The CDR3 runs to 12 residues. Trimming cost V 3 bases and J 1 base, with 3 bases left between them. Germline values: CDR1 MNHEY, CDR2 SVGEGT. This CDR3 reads CASSYQNTEAFF. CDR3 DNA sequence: TGTGCCAGCAGTTATCAGAACACTGAAGCTTTCTTT.

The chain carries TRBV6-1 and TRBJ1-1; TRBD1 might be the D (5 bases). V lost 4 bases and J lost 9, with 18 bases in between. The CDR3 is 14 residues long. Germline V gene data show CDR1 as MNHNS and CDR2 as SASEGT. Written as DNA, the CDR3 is TGTGCCAGCAGTGCCTGGCCGGGACGGGGGAAAGCTTTCTTT. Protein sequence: CASSAWPGRGKAFF.